This T cell receptor beta chain was profiled in a study of blood T cell repertoires in COVID-19. Study at large: Sites in the United States, Italy and Spain provided acute and convalescent COVID-19 samples. In each case, the material was cDNA or gDNA derived from T cells, B-cell-depleted T cells, or PBMCs.

Germline V CDR1 and CDR2: KGHDR, SFDVKD. The CDR3 runs to 10 residues. Trimming pared 7 bases from V and 8 bases from J, leaving 7 bases between. The protocol was immunoSEQ multiplex PCR, while the TCRdb copy is restricted to in-frame clones and leaves out a portion. This sample has 60,000 to 70,000 clones, with 82% found just once. The receptor comes from a human donor in a cohort sampled during active COVID-19. The sequenced material came from peripheral blood. The rearrangement links TRBV24-1 to TRBJ1-1, with a possible D match to TRBD1 (6 bases). CDR3 residues: CATRDSEAFF. The CDR3, as DNA: TGTGCCACCAGGGACAGCGAAGCTTTCTTT.